This record looks at one TCR beta chain sequence and its context. Its matching antigen is unknown. The sample comes from a study of T cell responses to AZD1222 COVID-19 vaccine. Study in general: Second-dose intervals of approximately 4 or approximately 12 weeks were pooled.

The CDR3 is 13 residues long. Trimming left V 2 bases short and J 5 bases short, with 9 bases between. Looked up from germline, CDR1 is MNHEY and CDR2 is SVGEGT. General study results and limits: Spike-specific TCR breadth and depth both grew after two AZD1222 doses. Donor demographics were predominantly white British with a female majority; clonal diversity may be underestimated.

The protocol was immunoSEQ multiplex PCR, while the TCRdb copy is restricted to in-frame clones and leaves out a portion. The data hold over 120,000 clones, with 92% observed a single time. The sequence came from an adult in good health. The sequenced sample was peripheral blood, obtained on day 0 of AZD1222 vaccination. The rearrangement uses TRBV6-2 or TRBV6-3 and TRBJ1-1, with D maybe TRBD1 (5 bases). The CDR3 region has the DNA TGTGCCAGCAGTTACACGGGACGGACTGAAGCTTTCTTT. Protein: CASSYTGRTEAFF.